This T cell receptor beta chain was sequenced for a study of regulatory T cells in long-lasting Graves disease. Both iRepertoire HTBI primers and Arm-PCR of CDR3 regions were used to build the TCR beta libraries. TCRdb analysed the multiplex PCR reads with MiXCR anew, one entry per CDR3 protein. The sample lists about 290,000 distinct CDR3 sequences, roughly a fifth seen once, with 56% in the top ten. This clonotype came up a few times. No antigen is known for it. The time point was: persistent/refractory GD, antithyroid drugs over 5 years with positive TRAb. PBMC-derived RNA was used for the TCR library. Study observations and caveats: Sample size, which was small, may have reduced accuracy. TCR diversity was lower in persistent than newly diagnosed Graves' disease.

The CDR3 is 15 residues long. With 6 bases clipped from V and 1 base from J, the junction kept 5 bases outside the gene matches. The sample in question was peripheral blood mononuclear cells (PBMCs), obtained when the disease was refractory, from a patient treated with antithyroid drugs. The clonotype comes from a female donor with Graves disease. V is TRBV12-3 or TRBV12-4 and J is TRBJ2-2, with TRBD1 matching 7 bases. The CDR3 coding sequence is TGTGCCAGCAGCCTATGGACAGGGAACACCGGGGAGCTGTTTTTT. Its protein is CASSLWTGNTGELFF.